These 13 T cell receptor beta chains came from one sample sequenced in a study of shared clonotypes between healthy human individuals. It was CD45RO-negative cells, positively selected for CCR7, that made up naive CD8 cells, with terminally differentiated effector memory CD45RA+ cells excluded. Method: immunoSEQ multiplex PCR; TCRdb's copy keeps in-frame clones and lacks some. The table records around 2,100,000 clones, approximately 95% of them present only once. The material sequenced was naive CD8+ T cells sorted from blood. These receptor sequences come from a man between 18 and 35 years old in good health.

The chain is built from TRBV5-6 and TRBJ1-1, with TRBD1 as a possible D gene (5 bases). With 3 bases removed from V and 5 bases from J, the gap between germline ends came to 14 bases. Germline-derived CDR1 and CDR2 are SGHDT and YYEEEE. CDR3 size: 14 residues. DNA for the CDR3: TGTGCCAGCAGCTGGGGGAGTCGCTGGACTGAAGCTTTCTTT. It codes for CASSWGSRWTEAFF. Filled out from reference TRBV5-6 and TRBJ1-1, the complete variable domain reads DAGVTQSPTHLIKTRGQQVTLRCSPKSGHDTVSWYQQALGQGPQFIFQYYEEEERQRGNFPDRFSGHQFPNYSSELNVNALLLGDSALYLCASSWGSRWTEAFFGQGTRLTVV.

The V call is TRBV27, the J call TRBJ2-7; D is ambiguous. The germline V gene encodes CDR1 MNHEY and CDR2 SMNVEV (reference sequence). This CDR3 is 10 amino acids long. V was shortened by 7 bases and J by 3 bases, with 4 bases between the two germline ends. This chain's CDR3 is CASTGYEQYF. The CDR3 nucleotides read TGTGCCAGCACTGGCTACGAGCAGTACTTC.

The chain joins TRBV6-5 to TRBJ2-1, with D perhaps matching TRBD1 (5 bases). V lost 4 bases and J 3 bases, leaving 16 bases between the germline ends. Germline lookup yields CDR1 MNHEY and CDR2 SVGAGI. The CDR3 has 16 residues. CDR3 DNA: TGTGCCAGCAGTTTGGAGTCAGGGTTCAGCTACAATGAGCAGTTCTTC. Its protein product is CASSLESGFSYNEQFF.

This chain's CDR3 is CASSFAGGFYEQYF. CDR3 nucleotides: TGCGCCAGCAGCTTTGCAGGGGGGTTCTACGAGCAGTACTTC. This chain links TRBV5-1 with TRBJ2-7; D is possibly TRBD1 (7 bases). CDR1 is SGHRS and CDR2 is YFSETQ in the germline V gene. V lost 2 bases and J lost 3, with 12 bases in between. There are 14 residues in the CDR3.

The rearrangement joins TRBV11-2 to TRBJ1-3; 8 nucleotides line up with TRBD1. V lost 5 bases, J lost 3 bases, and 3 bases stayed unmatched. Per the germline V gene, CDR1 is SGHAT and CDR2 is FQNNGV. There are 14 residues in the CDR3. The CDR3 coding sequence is TGTGCCAGCAGCGACGGGACAGGTGGAAACACCATATATTTT. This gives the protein CASSDGTGGNTIYF.

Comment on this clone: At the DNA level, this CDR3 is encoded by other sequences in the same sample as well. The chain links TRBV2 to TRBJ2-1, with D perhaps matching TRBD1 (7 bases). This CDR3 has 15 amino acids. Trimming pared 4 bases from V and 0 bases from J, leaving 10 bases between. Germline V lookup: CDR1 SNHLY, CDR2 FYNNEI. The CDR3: CASSGGTVSYNEQFF. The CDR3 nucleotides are TGTGCCAGCAGTGGCGGGACAGTCTCCTACAATGAGCAGTTCTTC.

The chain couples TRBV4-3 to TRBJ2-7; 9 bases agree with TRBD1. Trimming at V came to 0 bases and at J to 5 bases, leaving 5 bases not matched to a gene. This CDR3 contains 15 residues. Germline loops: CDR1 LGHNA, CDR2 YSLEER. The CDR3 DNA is TGCGCCAGCAGCCAAGAAGCGGACAGGGGTCACGAGCAGTACTTC. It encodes CASSQEADRGHEQYF.

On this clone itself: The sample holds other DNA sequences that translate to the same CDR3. The CDR3 protein is CASSPGTYEQYF. CDR3 DNA: TGTGCCAGCTCACCAGGGACCTACGAGCAGTACTTC. This chain joins TRBV18 and TRBJ2-7; no clear D. CDR3 length: 12 residues. Germline values: CDR1 KGHSH, CDR2 LQKENI. Trimming took off 2 bases at V and 2 bases at J, with 4 bases between the two ends.

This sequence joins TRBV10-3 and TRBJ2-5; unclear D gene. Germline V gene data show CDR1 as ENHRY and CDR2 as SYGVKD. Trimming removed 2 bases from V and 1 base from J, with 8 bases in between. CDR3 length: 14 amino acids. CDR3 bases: TGTGCCATCAGTGAGAAACTCCTCCAAGAGACCCAGTACTTC. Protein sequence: CAISEKLLQETQYF.

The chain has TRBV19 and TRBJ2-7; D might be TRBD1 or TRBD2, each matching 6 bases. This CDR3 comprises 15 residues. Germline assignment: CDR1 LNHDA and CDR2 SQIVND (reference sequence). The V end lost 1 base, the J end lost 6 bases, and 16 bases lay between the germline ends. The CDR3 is CASSIATGRNGEQYF. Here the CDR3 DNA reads TGTGCCAGTAGTATAGCCACAGGGAGGAATGGCGAGCAGTACTTC.

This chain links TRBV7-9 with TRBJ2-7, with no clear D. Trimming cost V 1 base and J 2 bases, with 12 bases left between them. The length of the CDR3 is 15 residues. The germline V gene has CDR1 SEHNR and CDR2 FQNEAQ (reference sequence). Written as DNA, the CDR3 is TGTGCCAGCAGCTTAGAGCACCAGTCAACCTACGAGCAGTACTTC. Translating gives CASSLEHQSTYEQYF.

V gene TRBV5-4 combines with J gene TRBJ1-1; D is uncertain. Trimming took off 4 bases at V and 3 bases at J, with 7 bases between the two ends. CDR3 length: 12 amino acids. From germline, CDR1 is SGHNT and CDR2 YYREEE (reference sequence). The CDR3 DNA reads TGTGCCAGCAGCGCTGGGTACACTGAAGCTTTCTTT. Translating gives CASSAGYTEAFF.

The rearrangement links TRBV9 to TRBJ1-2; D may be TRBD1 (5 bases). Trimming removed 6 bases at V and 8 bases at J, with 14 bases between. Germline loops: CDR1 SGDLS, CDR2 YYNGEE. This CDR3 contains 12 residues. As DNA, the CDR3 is TGTGCCAGCACGGGACGGCTCCCGGGCTACACCTTC. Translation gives CASTGRLPGYTF.